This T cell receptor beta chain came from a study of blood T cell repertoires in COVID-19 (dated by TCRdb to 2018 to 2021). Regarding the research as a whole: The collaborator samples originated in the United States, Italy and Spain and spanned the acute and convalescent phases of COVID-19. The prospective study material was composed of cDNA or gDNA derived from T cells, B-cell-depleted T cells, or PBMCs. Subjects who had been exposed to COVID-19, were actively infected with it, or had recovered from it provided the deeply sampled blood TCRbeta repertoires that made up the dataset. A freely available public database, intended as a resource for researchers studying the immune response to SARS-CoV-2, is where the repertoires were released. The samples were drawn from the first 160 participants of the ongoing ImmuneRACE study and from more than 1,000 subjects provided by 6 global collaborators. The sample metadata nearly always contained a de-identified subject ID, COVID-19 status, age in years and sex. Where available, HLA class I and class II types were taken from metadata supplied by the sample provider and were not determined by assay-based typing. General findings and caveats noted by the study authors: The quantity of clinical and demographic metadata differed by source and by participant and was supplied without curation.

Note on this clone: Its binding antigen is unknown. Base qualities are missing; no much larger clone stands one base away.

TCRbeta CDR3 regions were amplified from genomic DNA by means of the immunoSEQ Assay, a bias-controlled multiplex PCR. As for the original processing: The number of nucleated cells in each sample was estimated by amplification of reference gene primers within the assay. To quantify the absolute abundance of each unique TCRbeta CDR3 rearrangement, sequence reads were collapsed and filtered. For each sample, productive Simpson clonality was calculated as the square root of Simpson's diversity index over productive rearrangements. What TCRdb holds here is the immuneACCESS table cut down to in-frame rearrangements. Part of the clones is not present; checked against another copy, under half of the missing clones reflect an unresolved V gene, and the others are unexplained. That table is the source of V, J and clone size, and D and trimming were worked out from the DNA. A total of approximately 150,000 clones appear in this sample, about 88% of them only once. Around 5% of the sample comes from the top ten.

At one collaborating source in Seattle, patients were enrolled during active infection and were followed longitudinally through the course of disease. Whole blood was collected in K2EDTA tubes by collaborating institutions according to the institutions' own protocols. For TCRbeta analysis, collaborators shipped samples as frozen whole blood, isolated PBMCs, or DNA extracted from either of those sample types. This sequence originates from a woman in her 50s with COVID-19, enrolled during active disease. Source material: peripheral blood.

The nucleotide sequence reads TGCGCCAGCAGCCAGGAACCGGGGGAAAAACTGTTTTTT. This codes for CASSQEPGEKLFF. The sequence joins TRBV5-1 to TRBJ1-4; no D segment can be confidently identified. The CDR3 runs 13 residues from the cysteine to the phenylalanine. The sequence is cut down to CDR3 DNA, 39 bases in frame from base 1. The V and J ends are trimmed by 4 bases and 8 bases, leaving 12 bases between them. CDR1 SGHRS and CDR2 YFSETQ were looked up in the germline V gene. With the portions outside the CDR3 filled from the reference TRBV5-1 and TRBJ1-4 genes, the complete variable region becomes KAGVTQTPRYLIKTRGQQVTLSCSPISGHRSVSWYQQTPGQGLQFLFEYFSETQRNKGNFPGRFSGRQFSNSRSEMNVSTLELGDSALYLCASSQEPGEKLFFGSGTQLSVL.